Here is one TCR beta chain with its context. The data belong to a study of blood T cell repertoires in COVID-19. V lost 2 bases and J 8 bases, leaving 13 bases between the germline ends. The CDR3 spans 14 residues. Germline CDR1 SGHTA, CDR2 FQGTGA. The assay was immunoSEQ multiplex PCR, and TCRdb's table has in-frame clones only and misses some. This sample has tens of thousands of clones, with around 90% found just once. The sequence was collected from a man in his 60s with acute or convalescent COVID-19. J is TRBJ2-1 and V is TRBV7-3, with D tentatively TRBD2 (5 bases). The sequenced sample consisted of peripheral blood. The CDR3: CASSLYSPLDEQFF. In DNA form, the CDR3 reads TGTGCCAGCAGCTTATATTCCCCACTAGATGAGCAGTTCTTC.